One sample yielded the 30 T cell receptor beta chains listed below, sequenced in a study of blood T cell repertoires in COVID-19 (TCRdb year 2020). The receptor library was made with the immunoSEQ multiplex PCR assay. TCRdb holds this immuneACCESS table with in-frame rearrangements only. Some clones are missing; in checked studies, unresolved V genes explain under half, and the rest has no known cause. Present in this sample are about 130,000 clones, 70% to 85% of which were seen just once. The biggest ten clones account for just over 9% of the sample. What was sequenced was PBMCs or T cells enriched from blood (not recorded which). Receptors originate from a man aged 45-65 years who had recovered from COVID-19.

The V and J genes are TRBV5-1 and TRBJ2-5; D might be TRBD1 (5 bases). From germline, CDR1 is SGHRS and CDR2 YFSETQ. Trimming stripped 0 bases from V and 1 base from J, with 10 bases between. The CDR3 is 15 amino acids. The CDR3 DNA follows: TGCGCCAGCAGCTTGGGCAGGGTGGGCCAAGAGACCCAGTACTTC. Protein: CASSLGRVGQETQYF.

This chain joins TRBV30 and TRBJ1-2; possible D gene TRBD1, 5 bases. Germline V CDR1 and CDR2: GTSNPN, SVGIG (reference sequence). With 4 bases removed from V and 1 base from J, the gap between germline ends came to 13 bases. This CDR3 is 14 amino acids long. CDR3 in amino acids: CAWKWGAINYGYTF. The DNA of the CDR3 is TGTGCCTGGAAGTGGGGCGCGATTAACTATGGCTACACCTTC.

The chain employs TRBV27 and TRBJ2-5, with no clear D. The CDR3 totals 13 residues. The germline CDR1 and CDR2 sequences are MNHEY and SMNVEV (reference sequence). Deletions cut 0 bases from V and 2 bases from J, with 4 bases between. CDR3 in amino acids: CASSLSSQETQYF. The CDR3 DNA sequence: TGTGCCAGCAGTTTATCCTCTCAAGAGACCCAGTACTTC.

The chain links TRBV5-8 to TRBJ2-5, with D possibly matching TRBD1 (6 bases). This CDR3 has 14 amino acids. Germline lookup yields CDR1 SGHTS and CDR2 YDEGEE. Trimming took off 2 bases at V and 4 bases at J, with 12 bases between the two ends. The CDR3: CASSFYRARETQYF. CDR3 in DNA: TGTGCCAGCAGCTTTTACAGGGCAAGAGAGACCCAGTACTTC. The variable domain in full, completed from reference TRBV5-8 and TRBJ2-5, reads EAGVTQSPTHLIKTRGQQATLRCSPISGHTSVYWYQQALGLGLQFLLWYDEGEERNRGNFPPRFSGRQFPNYSSELNVNALELEDSALYLCASSFYRARETQYFGPGTRLLVL.

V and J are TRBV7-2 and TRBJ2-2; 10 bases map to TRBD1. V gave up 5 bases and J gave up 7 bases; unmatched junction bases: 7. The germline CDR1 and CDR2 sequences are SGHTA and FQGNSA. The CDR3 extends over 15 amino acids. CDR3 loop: CASSGRQGAHGELFF. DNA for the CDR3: TGTGCCAGCAGCGGAAGACAGGGGGCCCACGGGGAGCTGTTTTTT.

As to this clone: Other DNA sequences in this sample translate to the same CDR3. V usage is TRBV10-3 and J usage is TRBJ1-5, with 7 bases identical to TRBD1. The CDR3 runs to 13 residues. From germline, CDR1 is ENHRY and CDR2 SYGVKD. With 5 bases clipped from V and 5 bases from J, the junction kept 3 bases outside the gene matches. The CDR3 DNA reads TGTGCCATCAGTCGACAGGGAGATCAGCCCCAGCATTTT. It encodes CAISRQGDQPQHF.

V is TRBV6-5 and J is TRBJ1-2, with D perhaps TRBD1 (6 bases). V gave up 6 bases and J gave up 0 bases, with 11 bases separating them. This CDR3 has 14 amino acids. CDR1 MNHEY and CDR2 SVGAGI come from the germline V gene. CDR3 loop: CASRGGGANYGYTF. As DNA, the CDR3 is TGTGCCAGCAGAGGTGGGGGCGCTAACTATGGCTACACCTTC.

The CDR3 protein is CASSSRDRGEEKLFF. Here the CDR3 DNA reads TGTGCCAGCAGTTCCCGGGACAGGGGAGAGGAAAAACTGTTTTTT. The genes are TRBV27 and TRBJ1-4; 10 bases agree with TRBD1. CDR1 is MNHEY and CDR2 is SMNVEV in the germline V gene (reference sequence). J gave up 8 bases and V 4 bases, and 7 bases lay outside the gene matches. The CDR3 spans 15 residues.

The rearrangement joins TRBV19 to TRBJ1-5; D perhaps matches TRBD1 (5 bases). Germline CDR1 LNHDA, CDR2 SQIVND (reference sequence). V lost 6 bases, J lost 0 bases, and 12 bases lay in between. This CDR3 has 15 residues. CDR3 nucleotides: TGTGCCAGTAGGCCCTGGGGGGATAGCAATCAGCCCCAGCATTTT. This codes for CASRPWGDSNQPQHF.

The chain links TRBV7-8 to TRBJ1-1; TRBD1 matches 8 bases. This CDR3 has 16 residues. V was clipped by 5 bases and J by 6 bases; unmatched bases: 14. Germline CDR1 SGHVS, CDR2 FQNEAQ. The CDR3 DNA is TGTGCCAGCAGCATCCGGGACAGGCAATCCCTCTCTGAAGCTTTCTTT. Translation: CASSIRDRQSLSEAFF.

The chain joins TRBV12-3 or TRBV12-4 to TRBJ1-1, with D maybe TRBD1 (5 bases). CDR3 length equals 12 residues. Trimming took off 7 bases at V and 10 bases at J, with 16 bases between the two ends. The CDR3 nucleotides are TGTGCCAGCACTGGGAGCGGGGGGGGAGCTTTCTTT. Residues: CASTGSGGGAFF.

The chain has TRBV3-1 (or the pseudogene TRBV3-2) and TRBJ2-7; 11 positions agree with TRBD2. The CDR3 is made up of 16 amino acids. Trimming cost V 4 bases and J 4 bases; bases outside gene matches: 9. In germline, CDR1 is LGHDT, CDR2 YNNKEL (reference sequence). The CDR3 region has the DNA TGTGCCAGCAGCCGGGAAACTAGCGGGGGACGTTACGAGCAGTACTTC. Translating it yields CASSRETSGGRYEQYF.

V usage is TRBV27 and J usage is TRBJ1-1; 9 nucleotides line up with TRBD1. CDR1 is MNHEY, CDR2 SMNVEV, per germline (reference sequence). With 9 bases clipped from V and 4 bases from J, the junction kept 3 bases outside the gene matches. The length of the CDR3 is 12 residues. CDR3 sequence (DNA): TGTGCCAGTCACAGGGGGCGCACTGAAGCTTTCTTT. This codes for CASHRGRTEAFF.

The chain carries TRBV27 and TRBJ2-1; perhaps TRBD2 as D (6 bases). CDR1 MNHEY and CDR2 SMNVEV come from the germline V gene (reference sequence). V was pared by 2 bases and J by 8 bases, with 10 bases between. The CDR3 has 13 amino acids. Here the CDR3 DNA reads TGTGCCAGCAGTTTAAGTAGCGGCGATGAGCAGTTCTTC. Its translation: CASSLSSGDEQFF.

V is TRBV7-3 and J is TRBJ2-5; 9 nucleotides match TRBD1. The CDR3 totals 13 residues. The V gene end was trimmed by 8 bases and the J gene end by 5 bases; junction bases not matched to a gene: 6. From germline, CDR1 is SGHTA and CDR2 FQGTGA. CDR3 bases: TGTGCCAGCGCAACCGACAGGGGGGAGACCCAGTACTTC. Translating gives CASATDRGETQYF.

CDR3 nucleotide sequence: TGTGCCAGCAGCTCCGACAGGGCCGGGGAAGCTTTCTTT. Residues: CASSSDRAGEAFF. This chain joins TRBV7-2 and TRBJ1-1; 7 bases match TRBD1. Per the germline V gene, CDR1 is SGHTA and CDR2 is FQGNSA. This CDR3 contains 13 residues. V lost 4 bases to trimming and J lost 8 bases; unmatched junction nucleotides: 7.

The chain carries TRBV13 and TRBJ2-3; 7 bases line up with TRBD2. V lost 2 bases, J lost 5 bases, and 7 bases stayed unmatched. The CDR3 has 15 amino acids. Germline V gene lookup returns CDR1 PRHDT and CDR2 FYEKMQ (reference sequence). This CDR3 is CASSLSGGGKDTQYF. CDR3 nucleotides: TGTGCCAGCAGCTTAAGTGGGGGGGGTAAAGATACGCAGTATTTT.

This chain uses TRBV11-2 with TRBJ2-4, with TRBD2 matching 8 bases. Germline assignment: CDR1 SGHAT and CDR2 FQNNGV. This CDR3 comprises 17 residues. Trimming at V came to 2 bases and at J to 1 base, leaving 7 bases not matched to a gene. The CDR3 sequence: CASSLSTGGPAKNIQYF. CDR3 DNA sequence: TGTGCCAGCAGCTTAAGTACGGGGGGGCCGGCCAAAAACATTCAGTACTTC.

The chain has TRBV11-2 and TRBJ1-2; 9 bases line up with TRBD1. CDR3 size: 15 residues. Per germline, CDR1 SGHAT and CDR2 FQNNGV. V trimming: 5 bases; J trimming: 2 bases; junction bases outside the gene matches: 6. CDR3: CASSGRQGENYGYTF. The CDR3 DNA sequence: TGTGCCAGCAGCGGTCGACAGGGGGAAAACTATGGCTACACCTTC.

The CDR3 sequence: CASSPNGPQPQHF. CDR3 in DNA: TGTGCCAGCAGCCCAAATGGCCCTCAGCCCCAGCATTTT. The V call is TRBV7-2, the J call TRBJ1-5; no reliable D call. V was shortened by 5 bases and J by 6 bases, with 11 bases between the two germline ends. The V gene's germline CDR1 is SGHTA and CDR2 FQGNSA. This CDR3 spans 13 amino acids.

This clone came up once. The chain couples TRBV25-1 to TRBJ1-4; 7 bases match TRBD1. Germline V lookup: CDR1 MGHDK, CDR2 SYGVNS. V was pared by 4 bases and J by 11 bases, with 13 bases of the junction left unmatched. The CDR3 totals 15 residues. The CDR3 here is CASSGLTDPGGKLFF. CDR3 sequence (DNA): TGTGCCAGCAGTGGGTTGACGGACCCAGGGGGGAAACTGTTTTTT.

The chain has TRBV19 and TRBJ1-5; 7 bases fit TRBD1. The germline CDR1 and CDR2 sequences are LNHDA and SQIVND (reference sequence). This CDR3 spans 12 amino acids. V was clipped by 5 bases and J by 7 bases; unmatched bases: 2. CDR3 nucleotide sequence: TGTGCCAGTAGTCCACAGGGGCAGCCCCAGCATTTT. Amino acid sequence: CASSPQGQPQHF.

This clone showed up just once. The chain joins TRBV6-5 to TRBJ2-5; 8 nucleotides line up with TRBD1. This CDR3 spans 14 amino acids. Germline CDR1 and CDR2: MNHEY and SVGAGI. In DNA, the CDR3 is TGTTCCTCGACAGGGGTTTGGGGCCAAGAGACCCAGTACTTC. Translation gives CSSTGVWGQETQYF.

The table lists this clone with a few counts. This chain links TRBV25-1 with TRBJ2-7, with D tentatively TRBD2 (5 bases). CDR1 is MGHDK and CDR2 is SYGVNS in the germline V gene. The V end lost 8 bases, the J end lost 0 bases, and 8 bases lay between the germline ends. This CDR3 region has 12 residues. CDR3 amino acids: CASERDSYEQYF. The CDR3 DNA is TGTGCCAGCGAACGGGACTCCTACGAGCAGTACTTC.

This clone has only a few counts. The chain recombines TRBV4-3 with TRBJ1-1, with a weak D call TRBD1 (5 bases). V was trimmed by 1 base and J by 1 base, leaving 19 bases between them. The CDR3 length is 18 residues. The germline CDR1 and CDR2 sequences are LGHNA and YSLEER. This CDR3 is CASSQAYPGDWQNTEAFF. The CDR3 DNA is TGCGCCAGCAGCCAAGCTTATCCGGGGGACTGGCAGAACACTGAAGCTTTCTTT.

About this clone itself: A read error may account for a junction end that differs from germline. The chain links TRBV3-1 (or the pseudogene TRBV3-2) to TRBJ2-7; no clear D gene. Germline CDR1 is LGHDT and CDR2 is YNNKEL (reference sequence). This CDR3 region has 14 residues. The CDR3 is CASSPQAQFYAQYF. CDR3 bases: TGTGCCAGCAGCCCTCAAGCACAGTTCTACGCGCAGTACTTC.

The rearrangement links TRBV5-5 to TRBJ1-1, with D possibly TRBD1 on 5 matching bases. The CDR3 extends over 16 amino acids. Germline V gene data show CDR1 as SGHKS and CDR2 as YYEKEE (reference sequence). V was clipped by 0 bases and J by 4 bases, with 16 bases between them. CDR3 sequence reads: CASSLEAGLRSTEAFF. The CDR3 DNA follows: TGTGCCAGCAGCTTGGAGGCAGGGCTAAGGAGCACTGAAGCTTTCTTT.

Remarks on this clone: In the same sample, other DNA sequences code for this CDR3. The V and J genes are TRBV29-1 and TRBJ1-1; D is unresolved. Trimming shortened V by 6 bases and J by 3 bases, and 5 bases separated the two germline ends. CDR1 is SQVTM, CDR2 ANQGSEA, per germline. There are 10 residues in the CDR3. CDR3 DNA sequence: TGCAGCGTCCTCGACACTGAAGCTTTCTTT. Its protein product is CSVLDTEAFF. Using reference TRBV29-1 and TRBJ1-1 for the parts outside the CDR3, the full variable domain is SAVISQKPSRDICQRGTSLTIQCQVDSQVTMMFWYRQQPGQSLTLIATANQGSEATYESGFVIDKFPISRPNLTFSTLTVSNMSPEDSSIYLCSVLDTEAFFGQGTRLTVV.

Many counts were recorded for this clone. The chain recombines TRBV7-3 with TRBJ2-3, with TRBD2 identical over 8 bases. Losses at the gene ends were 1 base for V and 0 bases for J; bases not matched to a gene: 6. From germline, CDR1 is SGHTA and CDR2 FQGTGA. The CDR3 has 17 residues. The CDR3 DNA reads TGTGCCAGCAGCTTAATGCGGGGGGCGGGCAGCACAGATACGCAGTATTTT. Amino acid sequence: CASSLMRGAGSTDTQYF.

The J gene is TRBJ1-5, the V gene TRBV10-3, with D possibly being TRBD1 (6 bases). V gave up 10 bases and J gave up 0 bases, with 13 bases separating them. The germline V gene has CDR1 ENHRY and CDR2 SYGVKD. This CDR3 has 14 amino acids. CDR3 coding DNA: TGTGCCAGCGACAGGTCCGATAGCAATCAGCCCCAGCATTTT. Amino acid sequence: CASDRSDSNQPQHF.